A selection of T cell receptor beta chains follows, all from one sample in a study of spatial heterogeneity in lung cancer. TCRdb re-analysed the 5' RACE reads in MiXCR, keeping a single row per CDR3 protein. The sample has about 78,000 distinct CDR3 sequences; under 8.5% are singletons. Sequenced material: PBMCs, taken at surgery. Every receptor here comes from a male donor with early-stage non-small cell lung cancer. The CDR3 runs from the conserved cysteine through the conserved F or W. A D gene is named only where the DNA matches it firmly. Clone size is not always given. Where it is, it says once, few, many or a class for expanded clones.

v_call	clone_size	j_call	d_call	cdr3_aa	cdr3_nt
TRBV5-1	few	TRBJ2-3	-	CASSYGPPGTDTQYF	TGCGCCAGCAGCTACGGACCTCCTGGCACAGATACGCAGTATTTT
TRBV20-1	many	TRBJ2-1	TRBD2	CSARGEGPNNEQFF	TGCAGTGCTAGGGGGGAGGGCCCAAACAATGAGCAGTTCTTC
TRBV29-1	many	TRBJ1-1	-	CSVGSRGRRDTFF	TGCAGCGTTGGATCCAGGGGTCGGCGGGATACTTTCTTT
TRBV5-1	-	TRBJ2-1	-	CASSDGLFNEQFF	TGCGCCAGCAGCGACGGACTCTTCAATGAGCAGTTCTTC
TRBV20-1	-	TRBJ1-2	-	CSARETGSYGYTF	TGCAGTGCTAGAGAAACAGGGAGCTATGGCTACACCTTC
TRBV20-1	-	TRBJ1-3	-	CSARDRTAGFGNTIYF	TGCAGTGCTAGAGATCGGACAGCGGGATTTGGAAACACCATATATTTT
TRBV6-2/TRBV6-3	few	TRBJ2-2	-	CASSYSGRDTGELFF	TGTGCCAGCAGTTACTCGGGTAGAGACACCGGGGAGCTGTTTTTT
TRBV5-4	-	TRBJ1-1	-	CASSLNLGVNTEAFF	TGTGCCAGCAGCTTGAATCTGGGGGTGAACACTGAAGCTTTCTTT
TRBV5-1	many	TRBJ2-7	-	CASSLGTVSLEQYF	TGCGCCAGCAGCTTGGGTACGGTTTCCTTGGAGCAGTACTTC
TRBV12-3/TRBV12-4	-	TRBJ2-7	-	CASSLADNPYEQYF	TGTGCCAGCAGTTTAGCAGACAACCCCTACGAGCAGTACTTC
TRBV7-8	many	TRBJ1-4	-	CASSLALGYREKLFF	TGTGCCAGCAGCTTAGCGCTCGGGTATAGGGAAAAACTGTTTTTT
TRBV4-1	many	TRBJ1-5	-	CASSYSFHSNQPQHF	TGCGCCAGCAGCTACAGTTTTCATAGCAATCAGCCCCAGCATTTT
TRBV18	-	TRBJ1-1	-	CASSPLWANTEAFF	TGTGCCAGCTCACCCCTGTGGGCGAACACTGAAGCTTTCTTT
TRBV29-1	many	TRBJ1-2	TRBD1	CSVEMGQGAYGYTF	TGCAGCGTGGAGATGGGACAGGGGGCGTATGGCTACACCTTC
TRBV29-1	many	TRBJ1-4	-	CSVGDGSNEKLFF	TGCAGCGTTGGGGACGGTTCGAATGAAAAACTGTTTTTT
TRBV29-1	many	TRBJ1-1	TRBD1	CSVEDVRDRIPLLLNTEAFF	TGCAGCGTTGAAGATGTTCGGGACAGGATACCTTTACTTCTGAACACTGAAGCTTTCTTT
TRBV29-1	many	TRBJ2-7	TRBD2	CSVSSGSGYEQYF	TGCAGCGTCTCTAGCGGGAGCGGCTACGAGCAGTACTTC
TRBV7-2	-	TRBJ2-3	TRBD1	CASSLTGQGVYTQYF	TGCGCCAGCAGCCTCACCGGACAGGGGGTATATACGCAGTATTTT
TRBV25-1	-	TRBJ2-5	-	CASSGRDETQYF	TGTGCCAGCAGTGGCAGGGACGAGACCCAGTACTTC
TRBV27	many	TRBJ1-1	-	CASSVNGGLNTEAFF	TGTGCCAGCAGTGTGAACGGGGGCCTGAACACTGAAGCTTTCTTT
TRBV7-2	-	TRBJ2-3	TRBD2	CASSQSGVSTDTQYF	TGTGCCAGCAGCCAAAGCGGGGTTAGCACAGATACGCAGTATTTT
TRBV4-3	many	TRBJ1-2	-	CASSQDRWGLNYGYTF	TGCGCCAGCAGCCAAGATAGGTGGGGCCTCAACTATGGCTACACCTTC
TRBV2	-	TRBJ2-1	TRBD2	CASMPAGEPEQFF	TGTGCCAGCATGCCAGCGGGAGAGCCTGAGCAGTTCTTC
TRBV3-1	few	TRBJ2-1	-	CASSQDPSSYNEQFF	TGTGCCAGCAGCCAAGATCCGAGCTCCTACAATGAGCAGTTCTTC
TRBV27	many	TRBJ2-2	-	CASGGPLTGELFF	TGTGCCAGCGGGGGGCCGTTAACCGGGGAGCTGTTTTTT
TRBV9	few	TRBJ1-6	-	CASSPMTGGDSPLHF	TGTGCCAGCAGCCCTATGACAGGAGGAGATTCACCCCTCCACTTT
TRBV7-3	many	TRBJ2-3	-	CASSPATDTQYF	TGTGCCAGCAGCCCTGCAACAGATACGCAGTATTTT
TRBV27	many	TRBJ2-2	TRBD2	CASSKLAGKGELFF	TGTGCCAGCAGTAAGCTAGCGGGAAAAGGGGAGCTGTTTTTT
TRBV3-1	many	TRBJ2-2	TRBD1	CASSLFRTGVNTGELFF	TGTGCCAGCAGCCTTTTTAGGACAGGGGTTAACACCGGGGAGCTGTTTTTT
TRBV9	many	TRBJ2-1	-	CASSVGEGTQFF	TGTGCCAGCAGCGTAGGAGAGGGAACGCAGTTCTTC
TRBV6-2/TRBV6-3	few	TRBJ2-3	-	CASSLEGGSDTQYF	TGTGCCAGCAGCTTAGAGGGGGGCTCGGATACGCAGTATTTT
TRBV12-3/TRBV12-4	many	TRBJ1-1	TRBD1	CASSADRAHWNTEAFF	TGTGCCAGCAGTGCGGACAGGGCTCACTGGAACACTGAAGCTTTCTTT
TRBV27	many	TRBJ2-4	-	CASSLGALAKNIQYF	TGTGCCAGCAGTTTGGGGGCCCTAGCCAAAAACATTCAGTACTTC
TRBV6-2/TRBV6-3	few	TRBJ2-1	-	CASSSSGYNEQFF	TGTGCCAGCAGTTCAAGCGGCTACAATGAGCAGTTCTTC
TRBV11-2	-	TRBJ2-3	-	CASSFSNRASTDTQYF	TGTGCCAGCAGCTTTTCCAACAGGGCTAGCACAGATACGCAGTATTTT
TRBV5-5	many	TRBJ1-2	-	CASSLQGTYGYTF	TGTGCCAGCAGCTTGCAGGGGACATATGGCTACACCTTC
TRBV30	many	TRBJ1-2	-	CAWSPADYGYTF	TGTGCCTGGAGCCCTGCCGACTATGGCTACACCTTC
TRBV10-3	many	TRBJ2-1	TRBD2	CAISESSSGVSSYNEQFF	TGTGCCATCAGTGAGTCGAGTAGCGGGGTAAGCTCCTACAATGAGCAGTTCTTC
TRBV7-6	-	TRBJ2-2	-	CASSQGRDHTGELFF	TGTGCCAGCAGCCAGGGAAGGGACCACACCGGGGAGCTGTTTTTT
TRBV20-1	-	TRBJ2-1	-	CSAEEGAYNEQFF	TGCAGTGCGGAGGAGGGCGCCTACAATGAGCAGTTCTTC
TRBV14	-	TRBJ1-3	-	CASSPRLNSGNTIYF	TGTGCCAGCAGCCCCCGCCTTAACTCTGGAAACACCATATATTTT
TRBV25-1	few	TRBJ2-7	TRBD2	CASRPAGGTYEQYF	TGTGCCAGCCGCCCAGCGGGAGGAACCTACGAGCAGTACTTC
TRBV9	few	TRBJ2-7	-	CASSVEGSREQYF	TGTGCCAGCAGCGTAGAAGGCTCGAGGGAGCAGTACTTC
TRBV29-1	many	TRBJ1-2	-	CSVEAEGSGGYTF	TGCAGCGTTGAAGCGGAGGGTTCTGGGGGCTACACCTTC